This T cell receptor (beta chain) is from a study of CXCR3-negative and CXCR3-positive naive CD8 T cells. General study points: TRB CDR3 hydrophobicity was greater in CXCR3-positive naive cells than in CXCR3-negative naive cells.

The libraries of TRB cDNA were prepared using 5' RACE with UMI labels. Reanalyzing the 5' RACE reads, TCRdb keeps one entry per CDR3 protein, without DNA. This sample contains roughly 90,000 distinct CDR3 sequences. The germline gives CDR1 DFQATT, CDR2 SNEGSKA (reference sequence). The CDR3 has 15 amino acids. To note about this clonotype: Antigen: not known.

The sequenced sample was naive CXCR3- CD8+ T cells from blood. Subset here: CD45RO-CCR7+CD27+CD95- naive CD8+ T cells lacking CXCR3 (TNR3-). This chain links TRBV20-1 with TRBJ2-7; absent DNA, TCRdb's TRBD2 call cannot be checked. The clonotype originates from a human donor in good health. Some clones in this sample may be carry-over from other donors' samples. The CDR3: CSARLGVARSYEQYF.